These 18 T cell receptor beta chains originate from one sample sequenced in a study of shared clonotypes between healthy human individuals. The naive CD8 fraction comprised CD45RO-negative cells positively selected for CCR7 and excluded terminally differentiated effector memory CD45RA+ cells. Assay used: immunoSEQ multiplex PCR; TCRdb lists only in-frame clones, some missing. In the table there are 2 million or so clones, about 95% of which are singletons. Sequenced input: naive CD8+ T cells sorted from blood. These receptors all come from a man younger than 35 in good health.

The V call is TRBV6-5, the J call TRBJ2-2; no clear D gene. This CDR3 has 14 amino acids. The germline gives CDR1 MNHEY, CDR2 SVGAGI. The V and J ends lost 5 bases and 4 bases respectively, with 11 bases between them. CDR3 region: CASSRGPGTGELFF. The CDR3 nucleotides are TGTGCCAGCAGTCGCGGACCTGGCACCGGGGAGCTGTTTTTT.

Remarks on this clone: The same CDR3 is also encoded by other DNA sequences in this sample. The chain is built from TRBV6-5 and TRBJ2-2; D is possibly TRBD1 or TRBD2 (5 bases each). The germline V gene has CDR1 MNHEY and CDR2 SVGAGI. Trimming took off 2 bases at V and 7 bases at J, with 8 bases between the two ends. The CDR3 consists of 13 residues. The CDR3: CASSYGGVGELFF. In DNA form, the CDR3 reads TGTGCCAGCAGTTACGGGGGAGTCGGGGAGCTGTTTTTT.

This chain links TRBV27 with TRBJ2-3; 13 nucleotides match TRBD2. Germline V gives CDR1 MNHEY, CDR2 SMNVEV (reference sequence). The V gene end was trimmed by 8 bases and the J gene end by 4 bases; junction bases not matched to a gene: 6. The CDR3 sequence is 15 residues long. The CDR3 DNA follows: TGTGCCAGCTGTGGACTAGCGGGGGTAGCAGATACGCAGTATTTT. Translating it yields CASCGLAGVADTQYF.

The table lists this clone with a few counts. The chain carries TRBV5-5 and TRBJ2-5; TRBD2 aligns across 7 bases. Matching the DNA end better, TRBJ2-7 makes the J call doubtful. The germline V gene has CDR1 SGHKS and CDR2 YYEKEE (reference sequence). The length of the CDR3 is 14 residues. The CDR3 spells CASSGGTTTYEQYF. CDR3 DNA sequence: TGTGCCAGCAGCGGCGGGACTACCACCTACGAGCAGTACTTC.

The chain joins TRBV4-2 to TRBJ1-2; D gene uncertain. This CDR3 spans 14 amino acids. CDR1 is LGHNA, CDR2 YNFKEQ, per germline. V shed 1 base and J shed 4 bases, with 10 bases lying between them. CDR3 protein: CASSQGSSGYGYTF. The DNA of the CDR3 is TGTGCCAGCAGCCAAGGTTCTAGCGGCTATGGCTACACCTTC.

The chain combines TRBV6-1 with TRBJ2-7; 10 nucleotides agree with TRBD1. The CDR3 spans 13 residues. V lost 10 bases to trimming and J lost 1 base; unmatched junction nucleotides: 4. Germline CDR1 and CDR2: MNHNS and SASEGT. Written as DNA, the CDR3 is TGTGCCATATGGACAGGGGGGTCCTACGAGCAGTACTTC. It specifies CAIWTGGSYEQYF.

As concerns this clone: Other DNA sequences in this sample translate to the same CDR3. V gene TRBV5-1 combines with J gene TRBJ2-1; D gene unclear. CDR1 is SGHRS and CDR2 is YFSETQ in the germline V gene. V lost 2 bases, J lost 0 bases, and 9 bases lay in between. The CDR3 runs 15 residues. CDR3 DNA: TGCGCCAGCAGCTTTGATCGGAGCTCCTACAATGAGCAGTTCTTC. This encodes CASSFDRSSYNEQFF.

The chain employs TRBV29-1 and TRBJ2-1; D unresolved. The CDR3 is 13 amino acids. V shed 5 bases and J shed 5 bases, with 13 bases lying between them. Germline V CDR1 and CDR2: SQVTM, ANQGSEA. The CDR3 DNA is TGCAGCGTTTTTCCGACGCGTAACAATGAGCAGTTCTTC. This encodes CSVFPTRNNEQFF.

The rearrangement links TRBV27 to TRBJ1-4, with a weak D call TRBD1 (6 bases). The CDR3 contains 15 residues. Germline V gene sequence: CDR1 MNHEY, CDR2 SMNVEV (reference sequence). V lost 4 bases to trimming and J lost 6 bases, with 15 bases between them. CDR3 sequence reads: CASSSLYREDEKLFF. The CDR3 DNA follows: TGTGCCAGCAGTTCCTTATACAGGGAGGATGAAAAACTGTTTTTT.

The J gene is TRBJ2-5, the V gene TRBV4-3; no clear D. Germline V lookup: CDR1 LGHNA, CDR2 YSLEER. This CDR3 is built from 14 residues. The germline V and J ends were trimmed by 0 bases and 5 bases, with 10 bases remaining between them. CDR3: CASSQDGTGETQYF. As DNA, the CDR3 is TGCGCCAGCAGCCAAGATGGCACTGGGGAGACCCAGTACTTC.

For this clone: Germline and junction disagree at one end, which may indicate a read error. The chain employs TRBV7-9 and TRBJ2-1; 8 bases fit TRBD2. CDR1 is SEHNR and CDR2 is FQNEAQ in the germline V gene (reference sequence). The CDR3 extends over 14 amino acids. The DNA of the CDR3 is TGTGCCAACAGCTTAAGTGGACTAGCATATGAGCAGTTCTTC. Encoded protein: CANSLSGLAYEQFF.

The CDR3 spells CSVEDGQGIGELFF. The CDR3 region has the DNA TGCAGCGTTGAAGATGGACAGGGAATCGGGGAGCTGTTTTTT. The chain recombines TRBV29-1 with TRBJ2-2; 8 nucleotides agree with TRBD1. V was pared by 0 bases and J by 7 bases, with 4 bases of the junction left unmatched. The CDR3 contains 14 residues. Germline V gene data show CDR1 as SQVTM and CDR2 as ANQGSEA.

Details on this clone: The sample contains more than one DNA sequence encoding this CDR3. V usage is TRBV27 and J usage is TRBJ2-1; TRBD2 is a possible D gene (5 bases). There are 13 residues in the CDR3. Trimming took 5 bases from V and 4 from J, leaving 9 bases between them. The germline CDR1 and CDR2 sequences are MNHEY and SMNVEV (reference sequence). CDR3 nucleotides: TGTGCCAGCAGTCTCGGGGTATACAATGAGCAGTTCTTC. Translating it yields CASSLGVYNEQFF.

The chain is built from TRBV19 and TRBJ2-6; a weak D match, TRBD2 (5 bases). CDR1 and CDR2 from the germline V gene are LNHDA and SQIVND (reference sequence). The CDR3 spans 15 residues. Trimming took 5 bases from V and 0 from J, leaving 8 bases between them. CDR3 region: CASSEEVSGANVLTF. In nucleotides, the CDR3 is TGTGCCAGTAGTGAGGAGGTCTCTGGGGCCAACGTCCTGACTTTC.

J is TRBJ2-1 and V is TRBV5-6; D is unresolved. This CDR3 has 14 residues. Between the trimmed V and J ends, which lost 4 bases and 0 bases, there was a span of 8 bases. In germline, CDR1 is SGHDT, CDR2 YYEEEE. CDR3 sequence (DNA): TGTGCCAGCAGCGAACCTAGCTCCTACAATGAGCAGTTCTTC. Translated: CASSEPSSYNEQFF.

The genes are TRBV9 and TRBJ2-1, with TRBD1 matching over 9 bases. The germline gives CDR1 SGDLS, CDR2 YYNGEE. V lost 4 bases to trimming and J lost 4 bases; unmatched junction nucleotides: 3. This CDR3 spans 14 amino acids. CDR3 sequence reads: CASSLGQGYNEQFF. CDR3 bases: TGTGCCAGCAGCCTCGGACAGGGGTACAATGAGCAGTTCTTC. The full variable domain, rest sourced from reference TRBV9 and TRBJ2-1, is DSGVTQTPKHLITATGQRVTLRCSPRSGDLSVYWYQQSLDQGLQFLIQYYNGEERAKGNILERFSAQQFPDLHSELNLSSLELGDSALYFCASSLGQGYNEQFFGPGTRLTVL.

J is TRBJ1-5 and V is TRBV7-9; D is unresolved. CDR3 size: 12 residues. CDR1 SEHNR and CDR2 FQNEAQ come from the germline V gene (reference sequence). The V end lost 5 bases, the J end lost 5 bases, and 7 bases lay between the germline ends. The CDR3 loop reads CASSQSDQPQHF. The CDR3 DNA sequence: TGTGCCAGCAGCCAGAGCGATCAGCCCCAGCATTTT. Based on the CDR3 plus reference TRBV7-9 and TRBJ1-5, the full variable domain is DTGVSQNPRHKITKRGQNVTFRCDPISEHNRLYWYRQTLGQGPEFLTYFQNEAQLEKSRLLSDRFSAERPKGSFSTLEIQRTEQGDSAMYLCASSQSDQPQHFGDGTRLSIL.

The chain has TRBV11-2 and TRBJ2-3; 10 positions agree with TRBD2. V trimming: 4 bases; J trimming: 6 bases; junction bases outside the gene matches: 10. This CDR3 has 16 amino acids. Germline V gene data show CDR1 as SGHAT and CDR2 as FQNNGV. CDR3: CASSSLTSGEGDTQYF. CDR3 in DNA: TGTGCCAGCAGCTCCTTAACTAGCGGGGAAGGGGATACGCAGTATTTT.